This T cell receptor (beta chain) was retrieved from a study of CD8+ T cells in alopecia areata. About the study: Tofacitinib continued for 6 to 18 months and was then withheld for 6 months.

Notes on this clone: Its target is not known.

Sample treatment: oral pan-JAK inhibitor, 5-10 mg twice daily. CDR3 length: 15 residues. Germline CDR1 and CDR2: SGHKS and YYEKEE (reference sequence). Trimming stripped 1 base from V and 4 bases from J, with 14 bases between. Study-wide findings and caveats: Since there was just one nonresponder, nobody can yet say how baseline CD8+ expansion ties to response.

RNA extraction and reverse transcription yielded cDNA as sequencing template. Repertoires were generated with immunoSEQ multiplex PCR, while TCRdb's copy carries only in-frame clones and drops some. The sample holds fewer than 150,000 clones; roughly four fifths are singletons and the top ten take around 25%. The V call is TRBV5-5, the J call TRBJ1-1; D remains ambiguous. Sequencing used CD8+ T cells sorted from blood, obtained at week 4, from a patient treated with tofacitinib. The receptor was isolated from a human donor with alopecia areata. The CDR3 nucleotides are TGTGCCAGCAGCTTGATGATAGCAGAGTTCACTGAAGCTTTCTTT. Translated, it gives CASSLMIAEFTEAFF.